Included here is one T cell receptor (beta chain) sequence, with context. Which antigen it targets is not known. No much larger clone exists at a distance of one base, and base qualities are not known. The data stem from a study of cytomegalovirus exposure and HLA in healthy donors (dated by TCRdb to 2016 to 2017). Regarding the complete study: In an earlier analysis of 450 to 750 of the donors, around 290 Gb of sequence data and approximately 100 million unique TCR beta sequences from 150 million to 200 million T cells were reported. A later genetic analysis used genome-wide SNP genotypes for about three fifths of the 666 donors, treating that subset as a discovery cohort. Both class I and class II loci were covered by HLA typing, at four-digit resolution. Among around 400 genotyped donors of the cohort, an average of around 240,000 unique TCR beta nucleotide sequences were sequenced per donor, roughly a sixth of them non-productive. Every repertoire in the discovery cohort had been generated on one and the same sequencing platform. The genetic ancestry cluster associated with self-reported Caucasian donors included approximately 85% of the roughly 400 genotyped donors. The study profiled the T cell repertoires of about 720 subjects by immunosequencing and related them to cytomegalovirus serostatus. Along with the approximately 600-subject first cohort, a separate validation cohort of 120 different subjects was used. About 300 gigabases of sequencing data and approximately 85 million unique TCR sequences were included in an early release covering about 700 HLA-typed donors. Roughly 5 DR-DQ haplotypes were handled as single units for association and clustering, since linkage in the cohort was strong. In a later analysis, previously published TCR beta repertoires from 666 donors were re-analyzed and high-resolution HLA genotyping was added so that TCR occurrence patterns could be studied. The study aimed to test whether signatures of past pathogen exposure could be identified by cataloging public T cell receptors. Rather than drawing on any new phenotypic data, the later analysis identified candidate immune exposures from TCR beta sequences and the way those sequences occurred across donors. Typing coverage differed by locus: A, B, C, DRB1 and DQB1 were typed in about 620-630 donors, DQA1 in around 500, DPA1 in 600 to 610, and DPB1 in about 450. Donor age, sex, ethnicity and CMV serostatus were compiled alongside the repertoire data. An earlier analysis of roughly 580 of the donors used high-throughput TCR beta sequencing to judge whether each TCR beta V gene segment behaved as functional or pseudogenic. To predict cytomegalovirus infection status, the study combined high-throughput TCR immunosequencing, statistical association of individual TCRs with disease status, and machine learning.

The cohort consisted of 650 to 700 healthy bone marrow donors. Cohort members were all nominally healthy when sampled, although unrecorded immune exposures were likely present. The donor tested CMV seropositive and was one of the 289 seropositive cohort members. Each donor provided a peripheral blood sample, and peripheral blood mononuclear cells were used for TCR beta sequencing. Genomic DNA was extracted from the blood cell samples with the Qiagen DNeasy Blood Extraction Kit. Overall study results and their limits: The presence/absence analyses assumed that sequencing depth was roughly uniform across donors, and that assumption may not be true. This cohort had only TCR beta chains sequenced, and the lack of alpha or paired-chain data limited which features could be detected. Correlated functional status among segregating V segments might reflect linkage disequilibrium, but an unknown experimental factor could not be ruled out. When HLA alleles, especially DR and DQ, strongly co-occurred, TCR associations were difficult to assign to individual alleles. Across donors, most TCR sequences were observed very rarely, whereas some public TCRs were present in many individuals. A later analysis found that TCR association rates varied across HLA loci, with DRB1 alleles showing the most associated TCRs and HLA-C alleles the fewest. According to the authors, the approach could potentially be generalized to other disease states and immunological phenotypes. In a later genetic analysis, a missense DCLRE1C variant was associated with V-gene and J-gene trimming of TCR beta chains, and the association was replicated in an independent cohort. According to a later analysis, parvovirus B19, influenza, CMV and Epstein-Barr virus appeared linked to several top co-occurrence clusters. A later analysis found that HLA-associated TCR beta chains were more clonally expanded and had lower generation probabilities than equally common non-associated chains. Some IMGT-functional V segments, including TRBV6-2 and TRBV6-3, could not be distinguished by the 87-base-pair reads and were therefore excluded. In the study, approximately 160 TCR beta chains were listed as associated with cytomegalovirus. Because HLA typing was unavailable for some donors at each locus, only the typed subset was used in association tests. A further reported finding was that TCR beta sequences accurately predicted the HLA-A and HLA-B alleles for most subjects in the first cohort. In vitro tests confirmed that three of the cytomegalovirus-associated TCR beta chains recognize cytomegalovirus antigens. A later analysis found that most CMV-associated TCR beta chains appeared HLA-restricted, with HLA associations seemingly driven largely by CMV exposure. Because counts were too low, seventeen rarely observed V segments, including chromosome 9 orphons, were excluded from the earlier analysis of several hundred of the donors. CMV serostatus was the only immune exposure information available for the cohort. The sequencing pipeline was judged likely to have produced a cluster of highly shared sequence variants as a technical artifact. The classifier was reported to diagnose cytomegalovirus status with high specificity and sensitivity in both the original and validation cohorts. A later analysis associated 16,951 TCR beta sequences with specific HLA alleles at a false discovery rate of 0.05. Compared with the approximately 600-donor mean, donors in an Asian-associated ancestry cluster had fewer N-insertions in productive TCRs, according to a later genetic analysis. Broadly in line with IMGT annotations, most TCR beta V segments showed up in productive rearrangements about 87% or about 30% of the time in an earlier analysis of roughly 590 of the donors.

The library relied on the immunoSEQ multiplex PCR assay. For the multiplex PCR, a mixture combining 60 forward primers for TCR Vbeta segments and 13 reverse primers for TCR Jbeta segments was used. Amplification of the CDR3 region of rearranged TCR beta genes was performed with a multiplex PCR assay on genomic DNA. The Illumina HiSeq System was used to sequence the amplified TCR beta libraries as 87-base-pair reads. As for how the authors treated the data: A later analysis counted about 76 million unique TCR beta chains across the 700 or so repertoires, and roughly 11 million of these chains were shared by at least two donors. A nearest-neighbor algorithm error-corrected the raw reads and collapsed the reads into unique sequences, merging closely related sequences to remove PCR and sequencing errors. V, D and J gene segments were assigned by aligning CDR3 sequences to IMGT reference sequences. For a sequence to be retained, at least a six-nucleotide match to both a V gene segment and a J gene segment was required. A rearrangement counted as productive if the CDR3 had no stop codons and remained in frame with V and J, and every other rearrangement counted as non-productive. CDR3 was defined according to IMGT convention as the region running from the second conserved V-encoded cysteine to the conserved J-encoded phenylalanine. The earlier analysis of some 540 of the donors excluded any sequence lacking an unambiguous match to a single V gene segment. An earlier analysis of approximately 590 of the donors called V segments functional above 56.7% productive rearrangements and segregating when the between-donor standard deviation exceeded 5%. To diagnose cytomegalovirus status from the catalog of TCR beta chain sequences, a statistical classification framework was built. In a later analysis, TCR nucleotide sequences were compared against IMGT/GENE-DB human TR gene sequences so that V and J genes could be assigned. A later analysis assigned CDR3 sequences and most-parsimonious VDJ recombination scenarios with the TCRdist pipeline. A later analysis defined each TCR beta chain by its CDR3 amino acid sequence plus V-gene family, and excluded reads lacking a unique V-gene family. A later analysis removed 550 to 650 highly shared, low-generation-probability nucleotide sequences to deal with suspected cross-contamination and a sequencing artifact. In a later analysis, a clonal expansion index for each public chain was calculated from normalized within-repertoire ranks of inferred template counts. In a later analysis, generation probabilities were computed with a VDJ recombination model fitted to out-of-frame rearrangements, and the resulting probabilities were checked against IGoR. In a later analysis, TCR-TCR, TCR-HLA and TCR-CMV co-occurrence was scored with hypergeometric tests, and a repertoire-size bias correction was applied to TCR pairs. In a later analysis, false discovery rates were estimated by permuting HLA or CMV assignments 20 times. In a later analysis, co-occurring TCRs were grouped using DBSCAN, with TCRdist sequence similarity added in when clustering inside HLA-allele-positive subsets. Co-occurrence clustering excluded repertoires with fewer than 30,000 or more than 120,000 public chains, plus five with anomalous nucleotide sharing. TCRdb mirrors the immuneACCESS table, restricted to in-frame sequences. Some clones are absent from its copies; in checked studies, under half trace to an unresolved V gene, and the reason for the others is unknown. The DNA was the basis for D and trimming; V, J and clone size are from that table. Present in this sample are 75,000 to 90,000 clones, over 70% of which were seen just once. The ten largest clones represent 20% to 25% of the sample.

Taken from cysteine to phenylalanine, the CDR3 has 14 residues. Just CDR3 DNA is preserved here, 42 bases in frame from base 1. Deletion took 3 bases off V and 0 bases off J, with a span of 9 bases between the germline ends. CDR1 and CDR2 were assigned from the germline V gene as SGHTA and FQGNSA. Sequenced input: PBMCs. Here the chain combines TRBV7-2 and TRBJ2-7; the D gene is perhaps TRBD1, on 6 matching bases. This TCR derives from a man aged 25-40 years in good health and CMV-seropositive. The DNA sequence follows: TGTGCCAGCAGCTTTCGACAGGCCTCCTACGAGCAGTACTTC. Its translation reads: CASSFRQASYEQYF.